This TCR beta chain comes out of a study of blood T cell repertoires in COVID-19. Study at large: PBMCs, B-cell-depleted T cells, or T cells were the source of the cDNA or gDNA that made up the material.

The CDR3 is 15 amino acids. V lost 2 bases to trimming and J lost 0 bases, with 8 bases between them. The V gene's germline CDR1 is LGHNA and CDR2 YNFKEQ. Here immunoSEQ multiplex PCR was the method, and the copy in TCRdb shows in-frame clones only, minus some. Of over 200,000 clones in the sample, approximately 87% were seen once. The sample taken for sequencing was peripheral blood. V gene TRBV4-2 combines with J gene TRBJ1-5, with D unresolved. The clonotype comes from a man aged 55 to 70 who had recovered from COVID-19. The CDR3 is CASSQSAYSNQPQHF. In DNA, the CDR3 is TGTGCCAGCAGCCAAAGCGCTTATAGCAATCAGCCCCAGCATTTT.